This is a list of T cell receptor beta chains from one sample in a study of cytomegalovirus exposure and HLA in healthy donors. Method: immunoSEQ multiplex PCR; TCRdb's copy keeps in-frame clones and lacks some. The sample lists 100,000 or so clones, 78% occurring once. Sequenced sample: PBMCs. These receptors were obtained from a woman in her forties in good health and CMV-seropositive. CDR3s include the opening cysteine and the closing phenylalanine or tryptophan. D genes are given only for firm matches. Clone size is stated in some rows and not others, as once, few, many or a class when expanded.

TRBV2	.	.	TRBJ1-5	CASSQTGLSNQPQHF	TGTGCCAGCAGTCAGACAGGACTTAGCAATCAGCCCCAGCATTTT
TRBV27	TRBD2	.	TRBJ2-7	CASSSGLAGVGEQYF	TGTGCCAGCAGTTCGGGACTAGCGGGAGTAGGTGAGCAGTACTTC
TRBV2	.	.	TRBJ1-5	CASSESRQGYQPQHF	TGTGCCAGCAGTGAATCCCGGCAGGGGTATCAGCCCCAGCATTTT
TRBV5-1	TRBD1	.	TRBJ1-1	CASSQKKTGGLNTEAFF	TGCGCCAGCAGCCAGAAAAAGACAGGGGGCTTAAACACTGAAGCTTTCTTT
TRBV19	.	.	TRBJ2-1	CASRVSGHNEQFF	TGTGCCAGTAGAGTTAGCGGACACAATGAGCAGTTCTTC
TRBV19	.	.	TRBJ1-6	CASSTSGNSPLHF	TGTGCCAGTAGCACCTCGGGGAATTCACCCCTCCACTTT
TRBV7-9	TRBD2	few	TRBJ2-1	CASSLTSAYNEQFF	TGTGCCAGCAGCCTAACTAGCGCCTACAATGAGCAGTTCTTC
TRBV6-5	.	.	TRBJ2-5	CASNGQLGETQYF	TGTGCCAGCAACGGACAGCTAGGAGAGACCCAGTACTTC
TRBV18	.	once	TRBJ1-1	CASTQAENTEAFF	TGTGCCAGCACACAGGCGGAAAACACTGAAGCTTTCTTT
TRBV2	.	.	TRBJ1-6	CASLRLYNSPLHF	TGTGCCAGCTTGAGGCTTTATAATTCACCCCTCCACTTT
TRBV28	.	.	TRBJ2-5	CASSLNGETQYF	TGTGCCAGCAGTTTGAACGGAGAGACCCAGTACTTC
TRBV10-3	.	.	TRBJ2-7	CAISSPQGPYEQYF	TGTGCCATCAGCAGCCCCCAGGGGCCCTACGAGCAGTACTTC
TRBV5-4	TRBD1	.	TRBJ2-5	CASSFGTGGRETQYF	TGTGCCAGCAGCTTTGGGACAGGGGGACGGGAGACCCAGTACTTC
TRBV29-1	.	.	TRBJ1-1	CSVEGVSTEAFF	TGCAGCGTTGAAGGAGTGAGCACTGAAGCTTTCTTT
TRBV6-6	TRBD1	.	TRBJ1-1	CASSLRDSHTEAFF	TGTGCCAGCAGTCTTAGGGACAGTCACACTGAAGCTTTCTTT
TRBV13	TRBD2	once	TRBJ2-1	CASSPRERGGGNEQFF	TGTGCCAGCAGCCCCCGGGAGCGGGGCGGAGGCAATGAGCAGTTCTTC
TRBV11-3	TRBD1	.	TRBJ1-1	CASSLEAGGTEAFF	TGTGCCAGCAGCTTAGAGGCAGGGGGCACTGAAGCTTTCTTT
TRBV18	TRBD2	.	TRBJ2-1	CASSPSGTSYNEQFF	TGTGCCAGCTCACCTTCCGGGACTAGCTACAATGAGCAGTTCTTC
TRBV2	.	few	TRBJ1-1	CASSERVRRGTEAFF	TGTGCCAGCAGTGAAAGGGTTAGGCGCGGGACTGAAGCTTTCTTT
TRBV23-1	TRBD2	.	TRBJ2-1	CASILASSGREYEQFF	TGCGCCAGTATTCTCGCTTCTAGCGGGAGGGAGTATGAGCAGTTCTTC
TRBV7-2	TRBD1	.	TRBJ2-2	CASKSGIGQGWTGELFF	TGTGCCAGCAAATCCGGGATCGGACAGGGGTGGACCGGGGAGCTGTTTTTT
TRBV6-6	TRBD1	few	TRBJ1-1	CASNNPTGGNTEAFF	TGTGCCAGCAATAACCCCACAGGGGGGAATACTGAAGCTTTCTTT
TRBV11-2	.	.	TRBJ2-2	CASSLGGWWNTGELFF	TGTGCCAGCAGCTTAGGAGGGTGGTGGAACACCGGGGAGCTGTTTTTT
TRBV11-3	.	.	TRBJ2-1	CASSFRWGAYNEQFF	TGTGCCAGCAGCTTCAGGTGGGGAGCCTACAATGAGCAGTTCTTC
TRBV28	TRBD1	.	TRBJ2-3	CASRLQPGQGAGDTQYF	TGTGCCAGCAGATTACAACCGGGACAGGGGGCAGGGGATACGCAGTATTTT
TRBV28	TRBD1	.	TRBJ1-1	CASSLFPGQTTEAFF	TGTGCCAGCAGTTTATTTCCGGGACAGACCACTGAAGCTTTCTTT
TRBV18	TRBD1	once	TRBJ1-1	CASSQGQGNTEAFF	TGTGCCAGCTCCCAGGGACAGGGTAACACTGAAGCTTTCTTT
TRBV5-4	TRBD2	.	TRBJ2-3	CASRPPGLNTDTQYF	TGTGCCAGCAGACCCCCGGGACTAAACACAGATACGCAGTATTTT
TRBV5-1	.	once	TRBJ2-1	CASSFGQYDEQFF	TGCGCCAGCAGCTTCGGACAGTATGATGAGCAGTTCTTC
TRBV30	.	once	TRBJ2-3	CAWSLQGRTDTQYF	TGTGCCTGGAGTCTACAGGGGAGGACAGATACGCAGTATTTT
TRBV7-9	.	.	TRBJ2-3	CASSLRTPVTGTDTQYF	TGTGCCAGCAGCCTCCGGACTCCCGTAACGGGTACAGATACGCAGTATTTT
TRBV7-2	.	.	TRBJ2-1	CASSLYGVNEQFF	TGTGCCAGCAGCTTATACGGAGTTAATGAGCAGTTCTTC
TRBV9	TRBD2	.	TRBJ2-1	CASSPSGGSGRYNEQFF	TGTGCCAGCAGCCCCAGCGGTGGTAGCGGGAGATACAATGAGCAGTTCTTC
TRBV11-2	.	.	TRBJ2-5	CASSLVLEETQYF	TGTGCCAGCAGCTTAGTTCTAGAGGAGACCCAGTACTTC
TRBV28	.	.	TRBJ2-4	CASSFQDRQALAKNIQYF	TGTGCCAGCAGTTTCCAGGACCGACAGGCCCTAGCCAAAAACATTCAGTACTTC
TRBV27	TRBD1	.	TRBJ2-1	CASSRPGQGANEQFF	TGTGCCAGCAGCCGACCGGGACAGGGGGCAAATGAGCAGTTCTTC
TRBV11-3	TRBD1	.	TRBJ2-3	CASSLRQGAWADTQYF	TGTGCCAGCAGCTTGAGGCAGGGGGCTTGGGCAGATACGCAGTATTTT